These 2 T cell receptor beta chains originate from one sample sequenced in a study of regulatory T cells in long-lasting Graves disease (dated by TCRdb to 2020 to 2023). The library was produced with multiplex PCR. The listed sequencing device is Illumina HiSeq 4000. iRepertoire HTBI primers and Arm-PCR amplification of CDR3 regions were used to construct TCR beta libraries. Using fastp trimming at Q25 and MiXCR clonotype assembly, TCRdb reanalyzed the public sequencing data and kept in-frame beta chains. Rows with one shared CDR3 protein collapse into an entry with the most common genes and DNA. The sample table shows roughly 360,000 distinct CDR3 sequences, and 20% to 25% are seen once. The ten largest account for around 30% of the sample. The time point label, read with the paper, signifies: persistent/refractory GD, antithyroid drugs over 5 years with positive TRAb. For both TCR sequencing and RNA sequencing, RNA was extracted from PBMCs in TRIzol.

This sample comprised peripheral blood mononuclear cells (PBMCs), obtained when the disease was refractory, from a patient treated with antithyroid drugs. The receptors were gathered from a woman between 40 and 50 years old with Graves disease. Donor details come from another sample of the same person, matched by shared clones.

This clonotype has a count of ten or more. The genes are TRBV28 and TRBJ2-7, with TRBD1 identical over 12 bases. Germline CDR1 and CDR2: MDHEN and SYDVKM. There are 20 residues in the CDR3. V was clipped by 2 bases and J by 2 bases; unmatched bases: 16. The CDR3 protein is CASSLGPRDRGRLTAYEQYF. In nucleotides, the CDR3 is TGTGCCAGCAGTTTAGGGCCCCGGGACAGGGGGCGACTGACCGCCTACGAGCAGTACTTC.

This clonotype was seen just once. The J gene is TRBJ2-2, the V gene TRBV28, with TRBD2 matching over 16 bases. V shed 9 bases and J 3 bases; nucleotides not matched to a gene: 7. The CDR3 loop spans 17 amino acids. Per germline, CDR1 MDHEN and CDR2 SYDVKM. CDR3 sequence: CASVPGLAGGDTGELFF. DNA of the CDR3: TGTGCCAGTGTCCCGGGACTAGCGGGAGGGGACACCGGGGAGCTGTTTTTT.